This TCR beta chain was recorded in a study of human T cells and chemical hapten exposure. Time point denoted: healthy volunteer bleed at 2 weeks. Whole blood that had not been fractionated was the source of extracted total RNA. In TCRdb, the RACE reads were re-called with MiXCR into one record per CDR3 protein. Here the sample spans roughly 30,000 distinct CDR3 sequences, 6% to 7.5% being singletons. A word on this clonotype: Given a much more abundant clone one base away, this may be a read error.

The receptor comes from a human donor in good health. Some clones in this sample may be carry-over from other donors' samples. The specimen sequenced was whole blood.

CDR3 protein: CANSWGQDMAFF. The CDR3 DNA is TGTGCCAACAGCTGGGGACAGGACATGGCTTTCTTT. The chain links TRBV5-6 to TRBJ1-1, with TRBD1 matching over 8 bases. Germline V gene lookup returns CDR1 SGHDT and CDR2 YYEEEE. The CDR3 totals 12 residues.